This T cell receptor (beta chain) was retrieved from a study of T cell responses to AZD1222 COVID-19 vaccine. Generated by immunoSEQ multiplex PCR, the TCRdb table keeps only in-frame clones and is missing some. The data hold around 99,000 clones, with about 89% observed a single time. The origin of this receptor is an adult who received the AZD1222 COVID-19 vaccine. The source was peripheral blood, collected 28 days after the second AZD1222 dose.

CDR3 region: CASSRGYGYTF. The CDR3 coding sequence is TGTGCCAGCAGCAGGGGGTATGGCTACACCTTC. V and J are TRBV4-2 and TRBJ1-2, with D possibly TRBD1 on 6 matching bases. The CDR3 runs to 11 residues. From germline, CDR1 is LGHNA and CDR2 YNFKEQ. Trimming shortened V by 5 bases and J by 5 bases, and 6 bases separated the two germline ends.